This paragraph covers one TCR beta chain sequence. Its specificity is unknown. Other nucleotide sequences in the sample specify the same CDR3. The CDR3 covers 11 residues. Between the trimmed V and J ends, which lost 5 bases and 8 bases, there was a span of 9 bases. CDR1 MNHEY and CDR2 SVGEGT come from the germline V gene. This was the immunoSEQ version 4 assay in survey mode. Profiling relied on immunoSEQ multiplex PCR, and the TCRdb table lists in-frame clones only, not all of them. The profile shows some 41,000 clones, around 80% of them singletons. This specimen belongs to a study of persistence of HIV-infected CD4 T cells. Study background: A median of approximately eight years of suppressive ART preceded sampling.

The stimulus was lysate of CMV-infected fibroblasts, about 10 ug/mL. CD40L/CD69 double-negative CD45RO-high memory CD4+ T cells were collected. Findings of the study overall: TCRbeta richness was lower in CMV- and Gag-responding cells than in anti-CD3/anti-CD28-responding cells.

The sequenced sample was CD4+ T cells sorted from PBMCs after approximately 18-hour stimulation, obtained from a patient who received antiretroviral therapy. The sequence was collected from an adult man with HIV who was CMV-seropositive. The chain is built from TRBV6-2 or TRBV6-3 and TRBJ1-1, with a tentative D call TRBD1 (5 bases). CDR3 sequence: CASSEGREAFF. The CDR3, as DNA: TGTGCCAGCAGTGAGGGGCGAGAAGCTTTCTTT.